These 9 T cell receptor beta chains share one sample of origin, sequenced in a study of blood T cell repertoires in COVID-19. Clones were read by immunoSEQ multiplex PCR, and TCRdb kept only the in-frame ones, dropping some. The repertoire includes 150,000 to 160,000 clones, roughly 80% of them detected once, and 1.5% to 2% sits in the top ten. The sample was peripheral blood. The receptors come from a man older than 75 with acute or convalescent COVID-19.

The V call is TRBV5-1, the J call TRBJ1-2; 10 nucleotides align to TRBD1. The CDR3 contains 14 residues. V gave up 5 bases and J gave up 4 bases; unmatched junction bases: 5. Germline-derived CDR1 and CDR2 are SGHRS and YFSETQ. CDR3 DNA sequence: TGCGCCAGCAGTTCGGGACAGGGGAGCTATGGCTACACCTTC. Protein sequence: CASSSGQGSYGYTF.

The chain uses TRBV2 and TRBJ2-5; 8 bases align to TRBD2. The CDR3 is 14 amino acids. Trimming removed 11 bases from V and 1 base from J; junction bases left unmatched: 9. CDR1 is SNHLY, CDR2 FYNNEI, per germline. CDR3 protein: CAGGGAGGQETQYF. DNA of the CDR3: TGTGCCGGAGGAGGGGCGGGGGGCCAAGAGACCCAGTACTTC.

J is TRBJ1-1 and V is TRBV5-4; D possibly corresponds to TRBD1 (5 bases). Deletions cut 2 bases from V and 0 bases from J, with 8 bases between. The CDR3 runs 14 residues. The V gene's germline CDR1 is SGHNT and CDR2 YYREEE (reference sequence). This CDR3 reads CASSFGGLNTEAFF. DNA for the CDR3: TGTGCCAGCAGCTTCGGGGGACTGAACACTGAAGCTTTCTTT.

The rearrangement joins TRBV23-1 to TRBJ1-2; 10 nucleotides line up with TRBD1. TRBV23-1 is given ORF status, its function remaining uncertain. The CDR3 runs to 18 residues. V lost 0 bases and J lost 2; bases outside the gene matches: 9. This CDR3 is CASSQSFTGTGDNYGYTF. CDR3 DNA: TGCGCCAGCAGTCAATCCTTCACCGGGACAGGGGACAACTATGGCTACACCTTC.

The chain combines TRBV5-4 with TRBJ2-5; D might be TRBD2 (5 bases). The germline CDR1 and CDR2 sequences are SGHNT and YYREEE (reference sequence). This CDR3 is 16 amino acids long. Trimming shortened V by 2 bases and J by 2 bases, and 16 bases separated the two germline ends. This chain's CDR3 is CASSLGLAAPQETQYF. In DNA, the CDR3 is TGTGCCAGCAGCTTAGGACTGGCGGCACCACAAGAGACCCAGTACTTC.

The chain links TRBV21-1 to TRBJ2-7; the D call in the table, TRBD2, was not verified against the DNA. TRBV21-1 represents a pseudogene. The CDR3 runs to 16 residues. The CDR3 spells CASSETSGGALGEQYV. As DNA, the CDR3 is TGTGCCAGCAGCGAGACTAGCGGGGGGGCCTTGGGTGAGCAGTACGTC.

The chain links TRBV18 to TRBJ2-5; 8 bases are a match to TRBD2. CDR1 and CDR2 (germline): KGHSH, LQKENI. The CDR3 has 16 amino acids. V trimming: 0 bases; J trimming: 2 bases; junction bases outside the gene matches: 5. DNA for the CDR3: TGTGCCAGCTCACCACCAGCGGGGGAGATACAAGAGACCCAGTACTTC. Residues: CASSPPAGEIQETQYF.

This clone was detected a few times. This sequence joins TRBV6-6 and TRBJ1-2; D gene uncertain. Per germline, CDR1 MNHNY and CDR2 SVGAGI (reference sequence). There are 14 residues in the CDR3. The V and J ends lost 1 base and 7 bases respectively, with 13 bases between them. The CDR3 DNA sequence: TGTGCCAGCAGTTACTTGACTTCAACGAGTGGCTACACCTTC. It specifies CASSYLTSTSGYTF.

The chain recombines TRBV29-1 with TRBJ1-1; D is possibly TRBD1 (5 bases). CDR1 is SQVTM, CDR2 ANQGSEA, per germline. The V end was cut by 3 bases, the J end by 4 bases, with 9 bases between. The CDR3 consists of 12 residues. For the CDR3, the DNA is TGCAGCGTTGACAGGGATGTCACTGAAGCTTTCTTT. Translating gives CSVDRDVTEAFF.